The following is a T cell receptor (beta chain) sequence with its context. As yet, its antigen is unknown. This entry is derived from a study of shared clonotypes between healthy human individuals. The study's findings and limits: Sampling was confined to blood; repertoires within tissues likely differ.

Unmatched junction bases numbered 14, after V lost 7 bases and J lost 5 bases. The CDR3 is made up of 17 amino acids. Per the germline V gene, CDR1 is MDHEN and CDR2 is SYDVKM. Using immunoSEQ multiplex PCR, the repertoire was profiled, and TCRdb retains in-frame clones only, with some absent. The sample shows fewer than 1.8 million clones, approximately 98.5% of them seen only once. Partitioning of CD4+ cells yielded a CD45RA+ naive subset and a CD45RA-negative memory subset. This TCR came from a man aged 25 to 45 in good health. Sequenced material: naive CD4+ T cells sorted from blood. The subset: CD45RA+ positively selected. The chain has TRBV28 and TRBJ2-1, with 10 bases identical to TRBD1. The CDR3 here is CASTRPLGDRGHNEQFF. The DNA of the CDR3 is TGTGCCAGCACCCGACCGCTCGGGGACAGGGGTCACAATGAGCAGTTCTTC.